The 31 T cell receptor beta chains below come from one sample, sequenced in a study of OX40 agonist ivuxolimab in advanced cancers. The assay was immunoSEQ multiplex PCR, and TCRdb's table has in-frame clones only and misses some. In the table there are tens of thousands of clones, approximately 80% of which are singletons. The sequencing here drew on CD4+ or CD8+ T cells sorted from blood, taken in a trial of the OX40 agonist ivuxolimab. All receptors come from an adult with an advanced solid tumor such as melanoma, head and neck, liver or kidney cancer.

This clone is labeled medium-sized. The chain recombines TRBV5-4 with TRBJ2-2, with 8 bases identical to TRBD2. V lost 2 bases to trimming and J lost 4 bases; unmatched junction nucleotides: 7. Germline-derived CDR1 and CDR2 are SGHNT and YYREEE (reference sequence). The CDR3 has 16 residues. Here the CDR3 reads CASSFPGLEFTGELFF. The CDR3 coding sequence is TGTGCCAGCAGCTTTCCGGGACTAGAGTTCACCGGGGAGCTGTTTTTT.

In DNA, the CDR3 is TGTGCCGGAGGGACTAGCGGGGCAACTCGAAACCGTTACGAGCAGTACTTC. Translating gives CAGGTSGATRNRYEQYF. The gene calls are TRBV28 and TRBJ2-7; 13 bases agree with TRBD2. The CDR3 runs to 17 residues. Germline trimming cut 11 bases from V and 4 bases from J; bases unmatched to any gene: 17. Germline-derived CDR1 and CDR2 are MDHEN and SYDVKM. The full variable domain, in which reference TRBV28 and TRBJ2-7 provide the parts outside the CDR3, is DVKVTQSSRYLVKRTGEKVFLECVQDMDHENMFWYRQDPGLGLRLIYFSYDVKMKEKGDIPEGYSVSREKKERFSLILESASTNQTSMYLCAGGTSGATRNRYEQYFGPGTRLTVT.

Comment on this clone: Other nucleotide sequences from this sample produce the same CDR3. The chain combines TRBV20-1 with TRBJ2-5; D is unresolved. Between the trimmed V and J ends, which lost 3 bases and 4 bases, there was a span of 6 bases. Germline values: CDR1 DFQATT, CDR2 SNEGSKA (reference sequence). The CDR3 contains 11 residues. The CDR3 spells CSARGGETQYF. CDR3 sequence (DNA): TGCAGTGCTAGGGGCGGAGAGACCCAGTACTTC.

This sequence joins TRBV6-1 and TRBJ2-5; TRBD1 is a possible D gene (6 bases). The V gene's germline CDR1 is MNHNS and CDR2 SASEGT. V lost 2 bases and J 2 bases, leaving 12 bases between the germline ends. The CDR3 has 15 residues. In nucleotides, the CDR3 is TGTGCCAGCAGTGAAAACAGGGCTCCTCAAGAGACCCAGTACTTC. Its protein is CASSENRAPQETQYF.

The J gene is TRBJ2-7, the V gene TRBV7-7; the D gene is possibly TRBD1 (5 bases). V gave up 2 bases and J gave up 5 bases, with 7 bases separating them. The CDR3 is made up of 12 amino acids. Per germline, CDR1 SSHAT and CDR2 FNYEAQ (reference sequence). For the CDR3, the DNA is TGTGCCAGCAGCTTATCAGGGCACGAGCAGTACTTC. As protein: CASSLSGHEQYF.

This clone was detected once. V and J are TRBV5-1 and TRBJ1-1; the D is unclear. V lost 3 bases and J 0 bases, leaving 15 bases between the germline ends. This CDR3 has 16 amino acids. The germline V gene has CDR1 SGHRS and CDR2 YFSETQ. In DNA, the CDR3 is TGCGCCAGCAGCTCGAGGCCGGGCCGACTGAACACTGAAGCTTTCTTT. Translation: CASSSRPGRLNTEAFF.

The table lists this clone with a count of one. The J gene is TRBJ2-7, the V gene TRBV7-3; tentative D call: TRBD2 (5 bases). The CDR3 length is 13 residues. Germline V gives CDR1 SGHTA, CDR2 FQGTGA. V was pared by 4 bases and J by 4 bases, with 11 bases between. The CDR3 here is CASSSQPGYEQYF. In nucleotides, the CDR3 is TGTGCCAGCAGCTCACAGCCGGGGTACGAGCAGTACTTC.

This chain connects TRBV14 to TRBJ1-2; D is unclear. This CDR3 has 13 residues. In germline, CDR1 is SGHDN, CDR2 FVKESK. Trimming removed 1 base from V and 5 bases from J, with 8 bases in between. The DNA of the CDR3 is TGTGCCAGCAGCCAAGCGGTGATGTATGGCTACACCTTC. Its protein product is CASSQAVMYGYTF.

The chain is built from TRBV2 and TRBJ2-7; 8 bases agree with TRBD2. The V gene's germline CDR1 is SNHLY and CDR2 FYNNEI. The junction had 6 bases not matched to a gene; V was cut back by 4 bases and J by 7 bases. The CDR3 spans 13 residues. The CDR3 loop is CASSGAGGGEQYF. Written as DNA, the CDR3 is TGTGCCAGCAGTGGGGCGGGGGGCGGTGAGCAGTACTTC. Based on the CDR3 plus reference TRBV2 and TRBJ2-7, the full variable domain is EPEVTQTPSHQVTQMGQEVILRCVPISNHLYFYWYRQILGQKVEFLVSFYNNEISEKSEIFDDQFSVERPDGSNFTLKIRSTKLEDSAMYFCASSGAGGGEQYFGPGTRLTVT.

The V and J genes are TRBV4-1 and TRBJ1-4; 7 nucleotides match TRBD1. J gave up 0 bases and V 3 bases, and 1 base lay outside the gene matches. The CDR3 has 15 residues. CDR1 is MGHRA, CDR2 YSYEKL, per germline. In nucleotides, the CDR3 is TGCGCCAGCAGCCACGGACAGGCAACTAATGAAAAACTGTTTTTT. Translating gives CASSHGQATNEKLFF.

The chain combines TRBV5-1 with TRBJ2-5, with D hard to call. The V end lost 0 bases, the J end lost 2 bases, and 2 bases lay between the germline ends. The CDR3 has 12 residues. CDR1 and CDR2 (germline): SGHRS, YFSETQ. CDR3 loop: CASSLGQETQYF. The CDR3 bases are TGCGCCAGCAGCTTGGGGCAAGAGACCCAGTACTTC.

V is TRBV11-2 and J is TRBJ2-1; 9 bases fit TRBD2. The junction had 8 bases not matched to a gene; V was cut back by 5 bases and J by 0 bases. There are 17 residues in the CDR3. Germline values: CDR1 SGHAT, CDR2 FQNNGV. The CDR3 reads CASSQSLSGSSYNEQFF. Written as DNA, the CDR3 is TGTGCCAGCAGCCAATCCCTTAGCGGGAGCTCCTACAATGAGCAGTTCTTC.

V and J are TRBV2 and TRBJ2-6; D not certain. CDR1 is SNHLY and CDR2 is FYNNEI in the germline V gene. The CDR3 is made up of 16 amino acids. V lost 8 bases and J 0 bases, leaving 14 bases between the germline ends. The CDR3 nucleotides read TGTGCCAGCGGGTCAGTGGCACTCTCTGGGGCCAACGTCCTGACTTTC. Amino acid sequence: CASGSVALSGANVLTF.

This clone was detected a few times. The chain has TRBV5-1 and TRBJ2-1, with a weak D call TRBD2 (5 bases). Trimming removed 3 bases from V and 9 bases from J, with 13 bases in between. The CDR3 sequence is 13 residues long. Germline CDR1 and CDR2: SGHRS and YFSETQ. The CDR3 DNA reads TGCGCCAGCAGCTCTTGGGAGAGAAGTGAGCAGTTCTTC. It specifies CASSSWERSEQFF.

The rearrangement links TRBV6-1 to TRBJ2-5, with 9 bases lining up with TRBD2. Germline V gene data show CDR1 as MNHNS and CDR2 as SASEGT. J gave up 1 base and V 11 bases, and 8 bases lay outside the gene matches. CDR3 size: 14 residues. This chain's CDR3 is CAGAAGGGQETQYF. CDR3 DNA: TGTGCCGGAGCCGCGGGAGGGGGCCAAGAGACCCAGTACTTC.

This clone has a handful of counts. The V gene is TRBV6-1, the J gene TRBJ2-7; the D is unclear. Looked up from germline, CDR1 is MNHNS and CDR2 is SASEGT. The CDR3 consists of 16 residues. V gave up 4 bases and J gave up 4 bases, with 20 bases separating them. For the CDR3, the DNA is TGTGCCAGCAGTGGGATCACGAGTCCCACTTGGTACGAGCAGTACTTC. Translation gives CASSGITSPTWYEQYF.

This chain joins TRBV5-1 and TRBJ1-5; a possible D gene is TRBD1 (5 bases). V was pared by 0 bases and J by 6 bases, with 13 bases between. This CDR3 contains 15 residues. Germline V CDR1 and CDR2: SGHRS, YFSETQ. As DNA, the CDR3 is TGCGCCAGCAGCTTGGGTGACAGCACCCGTCAGCCCCAGCATTTT. This encodes CASSLGDSTRQPQHF.

J is TRBJ1-2 and V is TRBV30; D uncertain. There are 14 residues in the CDR3. Trimming pared 0 bases from V and 1 base from J, leaving 9 bases between. The V gene's germline CDR1 is GTSNPN and CDR2 SVGIG (reference sequence). CDR3 in amino acids: CAWSVVSLNYGYTF. The CDR3 DNA reads TGTGCCTGGAGTGTAGTTAGCCTTAACTATGGCTACACCTTC.

The rearrangement uses TRBV6-5 and TRBJ1-4, with TRBD1 as a possible D gene (6 bases). The CDR3 spans 14 residues. Germline CDR1 reads MNHEY; CDR2 reads SVGAGI. V lost 0 bases, J lost 5 bases, and 7 bases lay in between. The CDR3 DNA is TGTGCCAGCAGTTACTCGGGGGGCAATGAAAAACTGTTTTTT. Protein sequence: CASSYSGGNEKLFF.

The table lists this clone with a count of one. The chain couples TRBV19 to TRBJ1-5, with TRBD1 identical over 11 bases. Looked up from germline, CDR1 is LNHDA and CDR2 is SQIVND (reference sequence). The CDR3 has 18 residues. With V trimmed by 1 base and J by 2 bases, 7 bases remained unmatched. CDR3 sequence reads: CASSIGTGGLVGNQPQHF. The CDR3 DNA is TGTGCCAGTAGTATAGGGACAGGGGGCCTGGTTGGCAATCAGCCCCAGCATTTT.

The chain recombines TRBV9 with TRBJ2-1, with D perhaps TRBD2 (6 bases). Germline loops: CDR1 SGDLS, CDR2 YYNGEE. The V end lost 4 bases, the J end lost 4 bases, and 21 bases lay between the germline ends. This CDR3 spans 17 amino acids. CDR3 in DNA: TGTGCCAGCAGCCAAAAGGGACTTGCCTCGGGGTACAATGAGCAGTTCTTC. This gives the protein CASSQKGLASGYNEQFF.

The V gene is TRBV18, the J gene TRBJ2-1; TRBD1 matches at 10 bases. After removal of 5 bases from V and 7 bases from J, the junction contained 5 bases not matched to a gene. CDR1 is KGHSH, CDR2 LQKENI, per germline. The CDR3 spans 14 residues. In DNA, the CDR3 is TGTGCCAGCTCAACCGGACAGGGGGTAAATGAGCAGTTCTTC. Amino acids: CASSTGQGVNEQFF.

In this sample, this clone turned up a few times. The chain couples TRBV5-1 to TRBJ2-1; D possibly corresponds to TRBD2 (6 bases). Looked up from germline, CDR1 is SGHRS and CDR2 is YFSETQ. CDR3 length: 15 residues. V was shortened by 2 bases and J by 6 bases, with 15 bases between the two germline ends. CDR3 in amino acids: CASSFVTRAGNEQFF. The CDR3 region has the DNA TGCGCCAGCAGCTTTGTGACTAGAGCGGGCAATGAGCAGTTCTTC.

V is TRBV28 and J is TRBJ1-4; a weak D match, TRBD1 (5 bases). V shed 4 bases and J shed 0 bases, with 15 bases lying between them. Germline V gives CDR1 MDHEN, CDR2 SYDVKM. CDR3 size: 17 residues. The CDR3 loop reads CASSSGAQGATNEKLFF. The CDR3 DNA is TGTGCCAGCAGTTCCGGCGCGCAGGGAGCAACTAATGAAAAACTGTTTTTT.

V usage is TRBV11-3 and J usage is TRBJ1-2; D unresolved. Germline values: CDR1 SGHNT, CDR2 YENEEA. The CDR3 consists of 14 residues. Trimming pared 1 base from V and 2 bases from J, leaving 8 bases between. The CDR3 region has the DNA TGTGCCAGCAGCTTAGGAGGCCTGAACTATGGCTACACCTTC. Amino acids: CASSLGGLNYGYTF.

This rearrangement joins TRBV2 to TRBJ1-5; 10 bases line up with TRBD1. Unmatched junction bases numbered 4, after V lost 5 bases and J lost 6 bases. Germline V gives CDR1 SNHLY, CDR2 FYNNEI. This CDR3 has 14 residues. The CDR3 DNA follows: TGTGCCAGCAGTCGGGACAGGGGTCGTCAGCCCCAGCATTTT. This sequence encodes CASSRDRGRQPQHF.

The table lists this clone with a few counts. The chain links TRBV6-6 to TRBJ1-3; maybe TRBD1 (6 bases). Between the trimmed V and J ends, which lost 4 bases and 0 bases, there was a span of 13 bases. The CDR3 has 16 residues. From germline, CDR1 is MNHNY and CDR2 SVGAGI (reference sequence). The CDR3 spells CASSSGQSFSGNTIYF. As DNA, the CDR3 is TGTGCCAGCAGTTCCGGACAGAGCTTCTCTGGAAACACCATATATTTT.

The rearrangement links TRBV7-2 to TRBJ1-1; unclear D gene. Per the germline V gene, CDR1 is SGHTA and CDR2 is FQGNSA. The germline V and J ends were trimmed by 3 bases and 7 bases, with 12 bases remaining between them. The CDR3 consists of 13 residues. CDR3 residues: CASSFPSGLEAFF. In DNA, the CDR3 is TGTGCCAGCAGCTTCCCCTCGGGCCTTGAAGCTTTCTTT. Full variable domain (outside the CDR3, taken from reference TRBV7-2 and TRBJ1-1): GAGVSQSPSNKVTEKGKDVELRCDPISGHTALYWYRQSLGQGLEFLIYFQGNSAPDKSGLPSDRFSAERTGGSVSTLTIQRTQQEDSAVYLCASSFPSGLEAFFGQGTRLTVV.

This rearrangement joins TRBV5-1 to TRBJ2-7; TRBD2 aligns across 10 bases. CDR1 is SGHRS, CDR2 YFSETQ, per germline. The CDR3 length is 16 residues. The V and J ends lost 5 bases and 1 base, in that order; junction bases with no gene match: 9. For the CDR3, the DNA is TGCGCCAGCAGTCCGCCGGGACTAGCGACATCCTACGAGCAGTACTTC. Amino acids: CASSPPGLATSYEQYF.

The chain combines TRBV5-1 with TRBJ1-2; D call uncertain. The CDR3 covers 14 residues. Germline CDR1 is SGHRS and CDR2 is YFSETQ. Trimming took 0 bases from V and 7 from J, leaving 13 bases between them. The CDR3 nucleotides read TGCGCCAGCAGCTTGGAGAGTGGCGTGGGTGGCTACACCTTC. It specifies CASSLESGVGGYTF.

This chain uses TRBV6-1 with TRBJ1-5, with unresolved D. Germline V CDR1 and CDR2: MNHNS, SASEGT. Trimming pared 2 bases from V and 2 bases from J, leaving 4 bases between. CDR3 length: 13 amino acids. The CDR3 spells CASSERRNQPQHF. Written as DNA, the CDR3 is TGTGCCAGCAGTGAACGCCGCAATCAGCCCCAGCATTTT.